What follows describes a single T cell receptor (beta chain). There is no known antigen for this receptor. There are no base qualities to consult, and no much larger clone falls within one base. TCRbeta CDR3 regions were sequenced with the immunoSEQ Assay. After extraction, genomic DNA underwent amplification by bias-controlled multiplex PCR, followed by high-throughput sequencing. Per the original workflow: Collapsing and filtering of sequences were performed to quantify the absolute abundance of each unique TCRbeta CDR3 region. T cell fraction was estimated by normalization of TCRbeta template counts to usable DNA, with usable DNA being measured through amplification of reference genes present in all nucleated cells. Repertoire TCRs were annotated as SARS-CoV-2-specific when V gene, CDR3 amino acid sequence and J gene were exactly matched to a known reactive TCR set. The reference SARS-CoV-2 TCR set was obtained from MIRA and was filtered for enrichment in COVID-19-positive ImmuneCODE repertoires, whereby public or cross-reactive TCRs were removed. Drawing on the MIRA antigens, annotated TCRs were analysed further at the level of specific ORF or position within ORF. Depth was the summed frequency of annotated unique rearrangements, while breadth was defined as annotated unique rearrangements over total unique productive rearrangements. Two-sided Wilcoxon rank-sum tests were used to compare TCR breadth between groups. TCRdb limited this immuneACCESS table to in-frame rearrangements with V and J called. A share of clones is missing; checked studies link under half to unresolved V genes, and the rest is unexplained. The DNA was the basis for D and trimming; V, J and clone size are from that table. The table for this sample lists about 350,000 clones; roughly 91% of them were counted only once. Together, the top ten hold roughly 5% of the sample.

CDR1 is given as SGHNT and CDR2 as YENEEA, both from the germline V gene. The CDR3 numbers 16 residues from cysteine through phenylalanine. CDR3 DNA is the only sequence kept; it has 48 bases, read in frame from the first base. At the junction V is shortened by 2 bases and J by 7 bases; bases outside the gene matches: 9. This specimen belongs to a study of Ad26.COV2.S vaccination and SARS-CoV-2 variants (dated by TCRdb to about 2021). With respect to the entire study: Vaccine-arm donors were drawn from COV1001, a multicentre, randomized, double-blind, placebo-controlled phase I-IIa trial of Ad26.COV2.S in healthy adults. TCRbeta repertoire sequencing served as the tool for gauging how specific and how broad the SARS-CoV-2-reactive T cell receptors were following Ad26.COV2.S vaccination. Trial participants were randomized into five groups of five: low-dose or high-dose Ad26.COV2.S given once or twice, or placebo on both occasions. Investigators remained blinded to trial group allocation during experiments and outcome assessment. Ad26.COV2.S was administered intramuscularly at 5 x 10^10 or 1 x 10^11 viral particles, either as a single shot or as two shots given 56 days apart. The TCR-sequenced set comprised approximately 32 samples: some 19 Ad26.COV2.S vaccine recipients, 5 placebo recipients and 8 SARS-CoV-2 convalescent individuals.

The treatment or condition label for this specimen denotes: around 19 received Ad26.COV2.S at low or high dose, single or two shots; about 5 received placebo; per-sample allocation not given. For vaccine and placebo recipients, the sequenced repertoires came from samples collected on day 63 after the first injection. Cohort 1b enrolled fewer than 30 adults aged 18-55 years at a single site in Boston, USA, between 29 July and 7 August 2020. As a vaccine, Ad26.COV2.S was a replication-incompetent adenovirus type 26 vector that expressed a prefusion-stabilized SARS-CoV-2 spike protein derived from the original Wuhan strain. What the authors observed across the whole study: After vaccination, substantial breadth of spike-specific CD8+ and CD4+ T cell responses was reported. Vaccine and placebo recipients had similar non-spike TCR breadth, a finding consistent with the vaccine containing only spike. The study was not powered for comparison of responses between vaccine doses or regimens. Ad26.COV2.S recipients had higher spike-specific TCR breadth than placebo recipients (P = 0.0014). The authors noted that total T cell responses may have been underestimated by the TCR breadth and depth analyses.

The sequencing here drew on peripheral blood, taken in a trial of Ad26.COV2.S vaccine versus placebo. The chain is encoded by TRBV11-3 joined to TRBJ2-1; TRBD1 matches 9 bases in the middle. The receptor was isolated from a person between 18 and 60 years old who received the Ad26.COV2.S COVID-19 vaccine or a placebo. The DNA sequence follows: TGTGCCAGCAGCTTATTCGGGACAGGGCTTGGAAATGAGCAGTTCTTC. Translated, this is CASSLFGTGLGNEQFF.